The source of this T cell receptor (beta chain) is a study of T cell changes during pregnancy in multiple sclerosis. This CDR3 is 14 amino acids long. Trimming took off 0 bases at V and 7 bases at J, with 10 bases between the two ends. Per germline, CDR1 MNHEY and CDR2 SVGAGI. Profiled with immunoSEQ multiplex PCR; TCRdb holds only in-frame clones, not every one. The repertoire has 70,000 to 95,000 clones, 93% of them found once; the top ten carry roughly 2.5%. Sample: peripheral blood, taken in the second trimester of pregnancy. This receptor was taken from a female donor with multiple sclerosis, enrolled in a pregnancy study. The V and J genes are TRBV6-5 and TRBJ1-5; D remains ambiguous. The CDR3 DNA reads TGTGCCAGCAGTTACTCGGGCTCGGGACAGCCCCAGCATTTT. This codes for CASSYSGSGQPQHF.